This TCR beta chain was found in a study of T cell changes during pregnancy in multiple sclerosis. Here immunoSEQ multiplex PCR was the method, and the copy in TCRdb shows in-frame clones only, minus some. Of 70,000 to 95,000 clones in the sample, 90% to 95% were seen once. Trimming at V came to 6 bases and at J to 2 bases, leaving 5 bases not matched to a gene. Germline V lookup: CDR1 SGHVS, CDR2 FNYEAQ. The CDR3 contains 14 residues. The receptor comes from a female donor in good health, enrolled as a control in a pregnancy study. The chain couples TRBV7-6 to TRBJ2-3; 7 bases map to TRBD2. Sequencing was performed on peripheral blood, taken after pregnancy. The CDR3 DNA reads as TGTGCCAGCAGTTGGCAGCGGGACACAGATACGCAGTATTTT. The encoded protein is CASSWQRDTDTQYF.